Sequencing of this TCR beta chain was carried out in a study of T cell repertoires and HLA-DP antigens. The study, taken as a whole, reports: Total CD4+ responders were stimulated by HeLa antigen-presenting cells. No separate analysis of naive versus memory CD4+ cells was done.

Amplification used primers for 54 TRBV and 13 TRBJ segments. The data were produced by immunoSEQ multiplex PCR, yet TCRdb's version contains in-frame clones alone and is incomplete. Here the sample spans about 73,000 clones, around 77% being singletons. V gave up 1 base and J gave up 1 base, with 11 bases separating them. This CDR3 region has 15 residues. Germline V gene data show CDR1 as SQVTM and CDR2 as ANQGSEA. Regarding this clone: Its antigen is unidentified.

Sequencing used CD4+ T cells from PBMCs. The origin of this receptor is a man aged 55 to 70 in good health and CMV-seronegative. The rearrangement uses TRBV29-1 and TRBJ1-3; possible D gene TRBD1, 5 bases. DNA for the CDR3: TGCAGCGTTGAAGCCACGACAGCGTCTGGAAACACCATATATTTT. It specifies CSVEATTASGNTIYF.